The 17 T cell receptor beta chains reported below all come from one sample, sequenced in a study of graft-versus-host responses after intestinal transplantation. Assay used: immunoSEQ multiplex PCR; TCRdb lists only in-frame clones, some missing. The table records 7,000 to 8,500 clones, 85% to 95% of them present only once. Specimen: PBMCs, collected around 30 days after intestinal transplant. The receptors come from a human patient who received an intestinal transplant, so some T cells may come from the graft donor.

The chain links TRBV10-1 to TRBJ2-1; D gene unclear. V lost 3 bases and J 4 bases, leaving 13 bases between the germline ends. CDR1 and CDR2 (germline): WNHNN, SYGVQD (reference sequence). CDR3 length: 15 residues. The CDR3 spells CASSELDPDYNEQFF. As DNA, the CDR3 is TGCGCCAGCAGTGAACTGGACCCAGATTACAATGAGCAGTTCTTC.

This sequence joins TRBV10-2 and TRBJ1-2; the D is unclear. The CDR3 extends over 11 amino acids. The V and J ends lost 6 bases and 4 bases respectively, with 6 bases between them. Germline CDR1 is WSHSY and CDR2 is SAAADI. CDR3 in amino acids: CASSNSYGYTF. In DNA, the CDR3 is TGCGCCAGCAGCAACAGCTATGGCTACACCTTC.

The V call is TRBV15, the J call TRBJ2-1, with 10 nucleotides matching TRBD1. After removal of 5 bases from V and 3 bases from J, the junction contained 4 bases not matched to a gene. Per the germline V gene, CDR1 is LNHNV and CDR2 is YYDKDF (reference sequence). The CDR3 totals 15 residues. The CDR3 coding sequence is TGTGCCACCAGCGCCGGGACAGGGGACTACAATGAGCAGTTCTTC. Protein: CATSAGTGDYNEQFF.

This chain links TRBV6-1 with TRBJ2-3; D remains ambiguous. Germline V lookup: CDR1 MNHNS, CDR2 SASEGT. CDR3 length: 14 amino acids. Trimming cost V 7 bases and J 6 bases, with 17 bases left between them. Here the CDR3 DNA reads TGTGCCAGCATGAGGACCGAAATCCTGGATACGCAGTATTTT. Translation: CASMRTEILDTQYF.

The genes are TRBV7-9 and TRBJ2-2; no clear D. This CDR3 has 13 residues. Between the trimmed V and J ends, which lost 0 bases and 4 bases, there was a span of 3 bases. In germline, CDR1 is SEHNR, CDR2 FQNEAQ (reference sequence). The CDR3 loop reads CASSLALTGELFF. The CDR3 nucleotides read TGTGCCAGCAGCTTAGCTCTCACCGGGGAGCTGTTTTTT.

The chain employs TRBV7-2 and TRBJ2-5; weak D call: TRBD2 (5 bases). V dropped 1 base and J dropped 4 bases, with 13 bases sitting between them. The V gene's germline CDR1 is SGHTA and CDR2 FQGNSA. This CDR3 is built from 15 residues. The CDR3 bases are TGTGCCAGCAGCTTAGGTCACGGACTCTCAGAGACCCAGTACTTC. Its translation: CASSLGHGLSETQYF.

The V call is TRBV7-9, the J call TRBJ2-2; no clear D. The CDR3 extends over 13 amino acids. The V and J ends lost 5 bases and 5 bases respectively, with 9 bases between them. Germline CDR1 and CDR2: SEHNR and FQNEAQ (reference sequence). CDR3 sequence reads: CASSDLATGELFF. The CDR3 DNA follows: TGTGCCAGCAGCGACTTGGCGACCGGGGAGCTGTTTTTT.

This clone appeared a single time. This rearrangement joins TRBV15 to TRBJ1-1, with TRBD1 as a possible D gene (6 bases). Germline V gene lookup returns CDR1 LNHNV and CDR2 YYDKDF (reference sequence). The CDR3 totals 14 residues. V was pared by 8 bases and J by 5 bases, with 18 bases between. The CDR3 DNA is TGTGCCACCGGACCAGACAGGAGAGGGACTGAAGCTTTCTTT. Encoded protein: CATGPDRRGTEAFF.

The rearrangement links TRBV9 to TRBJ1-2; D is ambiguous. V lost 0 bases, J lost 3 bases, and 9 bases lay in between. The CDR3 runs 14 residues. Looked up from germline, CDR1 is SGDLS and CDR2 is YYNGEE. DNA of the CDR3: TGTGCCAGCAGCGTAGCCGTCGGGGACTATGGCTACACCTTC. Encoded protein: CASSVAVGDYGYTF.

This chain joins TRBV4-1 and TRBJ2-2, with D uncertain. Germline CDR1 reads MGHRA; CDR2 reads YSYEKL. Trimming took 0 bases from V and 9 from J, leaving 11 bases between them. This CDR3 is built from 14 residues. The DNA for the CDR3 is TGCGCCAGCAGCCAAGAAAGGGCTGGCCGGGAGCTGTTTTTT. It specifies CASSQERAGRELFF.

The chain joins TRBV7-2 to TRBJ2-3; no reliable D call. Germline V gives CDR1 SGHTA, CDR2 FQGNSA. V was cut by 5 bases and J by 5 bases, with 20 bases left in between. The CDR3 is made up of 16 amino acids. The CDR3 loop is CASSPAGGGWIDTQYF. As DNA, the CDR3 is TGTGCCAGCAGCCCCGCTGGTGGCGGATGGATAGATACGCAGTATTTT.

The J gene is TRBJ2-3, the V gene TRBV6-1; D might be TRBD1 (6 bases). Germline loops: CDR1 MNHNS, CDR2 SASEGT. The CDR3 spans 14 residues. The V end was cut by 10 bases, the J end by 0 bases, with 14 bases between. CDR3 protein: CAIEKGESTDTQYF. CDR3 sequence (DNA): TGTGCCATCGAAAAGGGGGAGAGCACAGATACGCAGTATTTT.

This sequence joins TRBV7-7 and TRBJ2-5; maybe TRBD1 (6 bases). The V gene lost 2 bases and the J gene lost 5 bases, with 12 bases spanning the gap. The germline CDR1 and CDR2 sequences are SSHAT and FNYEAQ (reference sequence). The CDR3 is made up of 14 amino acids. The CDR3 region has the DNA TGTGCCAGCAGCTTATCAGGGGTGGTGGAGACCCAGTACTTC. The encoded protein is CASSLSGVVETQYF.

This clone was found once. This chain links TRBV7-9 with TRBJ2-4, with a tentative D call TRBD1 (6 bases). Germline values: CDR1 SEHNR, CDR2 FQNEAQ (reference sequence). Trimming cost V 2 bases and J 5 bases, with 13 bases left between them. This CDR3 is built from 15 residues. The CDR3 DNA follows: TGTGCCAGCAGCTTACTCCAGGGGTGGCAAAACATTCAGTACTTC. This codes for CASSLLQGWQNIQYF.

V and J are TRBV30 and TRBJ2-2; 7 bases are shared with TRBD2. Germline CDR1 and CDR2: GTSNPN and SVGIG (reference sequence). J was trimmed by 5 bases and V by 2 bases; bases with no gene match: 8. This CDR3 has 15 amino acids. Here the CDR3 reads CAWSWLGGATGELFF. In DNA form, the CDR3 reads TGTGCCTGGAGTTGGCTGGGAGGGGCGACCGGGGAGCTGTTTTTT.

CDR3 sequence: CASSLDGSSYEQYF. CDR3 nucleotides: TGTGCCAGCAGCTTAGACGGGAGCTCCTACGAGCAGTACTTC. The chain carries TRBV7-9 and TRBJ2-7, with TRBD2 as a possible D gene (6 bases). The CDR3 contains 14 residues. From germline, CDR1 is SEHNR and CDR2 FQNEAQ (reference sequence). The V end was cut by 1 base, the J end by 0 bases, with 7 bases between.

This sequence joins TRBV2 and TRBJ2-1, with D possibly TRBD1 on 6 matching bases. CDR3 size: 15 residues. With 3 bases removed from V and 0 bases from J, the gap between germline ends came to 9 bases. The germline CDR1 and CDR2 sequences are SNHLY and FYNNEI. CDR3 sequence: CASSEQGNSYNEQFF. Here the CDR3 DNA reads TGTGCCAGCAGTGAGCAGGGGAACTCCTACAATGAGCAGTTCTTC.